The entry below describes one T cell receptor (beta chain). CDR3 length: 17 residues. The V segment lost 0 bases and the J segment 6 bases; nucleotides outside the gene matches: 11. Germline V gene lookup returns CDR1 SGDLS and CDR2 YYNGEE. Regarding time point: pretreatment peripheral blood. For each patient, 1 to 8 samples were obtained, pretreatment and on-treatment. The investigators introduced synthetic TCR analog templates into each PCR as spikes. Assay: immunoSEQ multiplex PCR; the TCRdb copy retains only in-frame clones and omits some. The sample carries 95,000 or so clones, around 86% recorded once. These data originate in a study of PD-L1 blockade in urothelial cancer. In the study overall: Of some 28 patients, fewer than 27 were males with bladder-origin urothelial cancer. A median blood sample held 141,255 T cells and about 83,000 unique TCRs.

The TCR originated in a man aged 55 to 69 with urothelial cancer. J is TRBJ2-1 and V is TRBV9; the match to TRBD1 covers 8 bases. Sequenced material: PBMCs, taken around atezolizumab (anti-PD-L1) treatment. For the CDR3, the DNA is TGTGCCAGCAGCGTAGATCCGCAGGGGGCGAAGCTCAATGAGCAGTTCTTC. It encodes CASSVDPQGAKLNEQFF.